Listed below are T cell receptor beta chains from one sample, sequenced in a study of T cell repertoires and Cas9 in healthy adults. Sequenced by immunoSEQ multiplex PCR; TCRdb stores in-frame clones only, minus some. The sample includes about 13,000 clones, roughly 89% of them seen just once. The sequenced sample was Tregs (CD4+, CD25+, CD127-, CD137-, CD154-) from PBMCs; culture status not recorded. These receptors were taken from a human donor in good health. CDR3s include the opening cysteine and the closing phenylalanine or tryptophan. The D gene is left open where the match is weak. Clone size is stated in some rows and not others, as once, few, many or a class when expanded.

clone_size: NA; j_call: TRBJ1-3; d_call: NA; v_call: TRBV5-6; cdr3_length: 15; cdr3_nt: TGTGCCAGCAAATGGGGCCCGAGCTCTGGAAACACCATATATTTT; cdr3_aa: CASKWGPSSGNTIYF
clone_size: NA; j_call: TRBJ1-1; d_call: NA; v_call: TRBV28; cdr3_length: 15; cdr3_nt: TGTGCCAGCAGCTTGCAAGTTTCCATGAACACTGAAGCTTTCTTT; cdr3_aa: CASSLQVSMNTEAFF
clone_size: NA; j_call: TRBJ2-3; d_call: TRBD2; v_call: TRBV4-1; cdr3_length: 15; cdr3_nt: TGCGCCAGCAGCCAAGTCGAACGGGGGGAAGATACGCAGTATTTT; cdr3_aa: CASSQVERGEDTQYF
clone_size: NA; j_call: TRBJ1-4; d_call: NA; v_call: TRBV7-2; cdr3_length: 14; cdr3_nt: TGTGCCAGCAGCGGCCGGACGGGGGATGAAAAACTGTTTTTT; cdr3_aa: CASSGRTGDEKLFF
clone_size: NA; j_call: TRBJ1-1; d_call: NA; v_call: TRBV28; cdr3_length: 14; cdr3_nt: TGTGCACATACTTTGTCCCGGGGGAAGACTGAAGCTTTCTTT; cdr3_aa: CAHTLSRGKTEAFF
clone_size: NA; j_call: TRBJ2-6; d_call: TRBD1; v_call: TRBV23-1; cdr3_length: 18; cdr3_nt: TGCGCCAGCAGTCAATCGAGTCCCAGGGGGACTGGGGCCAACGTCCTGACTTTC; cdr3_aa: CASSQSSPRGTGANVLTF
clone_size: few; j_call: TRBJ2-1; d_call: NA; v_call: TRBV11-1; cdr3_length: 13; cdr3_nt: TGTGCCAGCAGCTCGGACAGCTACAATGAGCAGTTCTTC; cdr3_aa: CASSSDSYNEQFF
clone_size: NA; j_call: TRBJ2-5; d_call: NA; v_call: TRBV18; cdr3_length: 14; cdr3_nt: TGTGCCAGCTCACCCTTGCGGGACCAAGAGACCCAGTACTTC; cdr3_aa: CASSPLRDQETQYF
clone_size: NA; j_call: TRBJ1-1; d_call: NA; v_call: TRBV20-1; cdr3_length: 10; cdr3_nt: TGCAGTGGGGCGAGGGAGGGAGCTTTCTTT; cdr3_aa: CSGAREGAFF
clone_size: NA; j_call: TRBJ2-3; d_call: TRBD1; v_call: TRBV27; cdr3_length: 13; cdr3_nt: TGTGCCAGCAGCCGGACAGGGAGAGATACGCAGTATTTT; cdr3_aa: CASSRTGRDTQYF
clone_size: NA; j_call: TRBJ1-1; d_call: NA; v_call: TRBV7-2; cdr3_length: 14; cdr3_nt: TGTGCCAGCAGCTTATCGAGGGCAGGCACTGAAGCTTTCTTT; cdr3_aa: CASSLSRAGTEAFF
clone_size: NA; j_call: TRBJ2-2; d_call: NA; v_call: TRBV19; cdr3_length: 16; cdr3_nt: TGTGCCAGTAGTATACTCCCCGGCCAGGGTACCGGGGAGCTGTTTTTT; cdr3_aa: CASSILPGQGTGELFF